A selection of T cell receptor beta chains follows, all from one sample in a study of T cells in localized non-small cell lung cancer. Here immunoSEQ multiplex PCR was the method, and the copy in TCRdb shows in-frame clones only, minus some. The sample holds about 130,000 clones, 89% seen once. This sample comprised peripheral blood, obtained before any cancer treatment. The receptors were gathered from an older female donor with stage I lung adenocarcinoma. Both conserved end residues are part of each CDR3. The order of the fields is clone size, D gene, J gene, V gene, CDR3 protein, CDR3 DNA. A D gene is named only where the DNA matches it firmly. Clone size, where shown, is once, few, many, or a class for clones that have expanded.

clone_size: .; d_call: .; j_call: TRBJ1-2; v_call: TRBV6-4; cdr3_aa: CASSPTAFQGYGYTF; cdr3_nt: TGTGCCAGCAGCCCGACAGCGTTTCAGGGCTATGGCTACACCTTC
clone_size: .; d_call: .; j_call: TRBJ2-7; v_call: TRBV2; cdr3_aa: CASSDYGEQYF; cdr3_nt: TGTGCCAGCAGTGATTATGGCGAGCAGTACTTC
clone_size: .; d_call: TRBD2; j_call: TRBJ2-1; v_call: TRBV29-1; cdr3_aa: CSVAGTSGRAQYNEQFF; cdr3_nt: TGCAGCGTCGCCGGGACTAGCGGGAGGGCACAGTACAATGAGCAGTTCTTC
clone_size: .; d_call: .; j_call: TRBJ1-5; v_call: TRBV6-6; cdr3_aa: CASSSTADQPQHF; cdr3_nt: TGTGCCAGCAGTTCTACGGCGGATCAGCCCCAGCATTTT
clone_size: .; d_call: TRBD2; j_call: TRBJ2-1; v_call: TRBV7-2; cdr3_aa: CASSFHFVTSPGGEQFF; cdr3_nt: TGTGCCAGCAGCTTCCACTTCGTGACTAGCCCAGGTGGTGAGCAGTTCTTC
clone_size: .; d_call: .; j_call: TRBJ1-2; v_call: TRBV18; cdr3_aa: CASSFTETYGYTF; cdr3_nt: TGTGCCAGCTCATTCACAGAAACCTATGGCTACACCTTC
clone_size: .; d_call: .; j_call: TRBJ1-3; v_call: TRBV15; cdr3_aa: CATSRESTVGNTIYF; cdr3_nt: TGTGCCACCAGCAGAGAGAGTACGGTTGGAAACACCATATATTTT
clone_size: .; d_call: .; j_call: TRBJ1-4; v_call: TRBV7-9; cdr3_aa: CASSLVAKLFF; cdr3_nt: TGTGCCAGCAGCTTAGTTGCAAAACTGTTTTTT
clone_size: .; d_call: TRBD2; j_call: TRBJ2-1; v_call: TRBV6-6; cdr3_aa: CASRAGTSYNEQFF; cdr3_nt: TGTGCCAGCAGAGCGGGAACCTCCTACAATGAGCAGTTCTTC
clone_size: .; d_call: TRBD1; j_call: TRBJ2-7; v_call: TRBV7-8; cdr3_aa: CASSLGTGVFYEQYF; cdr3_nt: TGTGCCAGCAGCTTAGGCACAGGGGTATTCTACGAGCAGTACTTC
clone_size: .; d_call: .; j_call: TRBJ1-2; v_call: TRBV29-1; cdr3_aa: CSVLRAYGYTF; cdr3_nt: TGCAGCGTTCTTAGGGCGTATGGCTACACCTTC
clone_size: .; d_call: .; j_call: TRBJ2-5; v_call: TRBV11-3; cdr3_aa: CASSLAGKGETQYF; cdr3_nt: TGTGCCAGCAGCTTAGCTGGTAAAGGGGAGACCCAGTACTTC
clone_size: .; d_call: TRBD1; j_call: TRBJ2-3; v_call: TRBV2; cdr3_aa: CASSGDRGGSDTQYF; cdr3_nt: TGTGCCAGCAGTGGGGACAGGGGAGGGTCGGATACGCAGTATTTT
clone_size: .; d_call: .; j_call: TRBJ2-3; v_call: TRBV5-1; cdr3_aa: CASGGEGNTQYF; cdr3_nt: TGCGCCAGCGGTGGAGAGGGAAATACGCAGTATTTT
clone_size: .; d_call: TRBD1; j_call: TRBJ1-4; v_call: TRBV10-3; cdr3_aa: CAISVDRGLANEKLFF; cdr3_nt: TGTGCCATCAGTGTGGACAGGGGGTTAGCTAATGAAAAACTGTTTTTT
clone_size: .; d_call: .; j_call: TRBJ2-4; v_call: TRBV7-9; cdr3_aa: CAPQKMDIQYF; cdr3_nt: TGTGCCCCTCAAAAGATGGACATTCAGTACTTC
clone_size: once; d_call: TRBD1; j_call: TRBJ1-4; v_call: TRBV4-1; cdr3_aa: CASSRGQLNEKLFF; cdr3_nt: TGCGCCAGCAGCAGGGGGCAGCTCAATGAAAAACTGTTTTTT
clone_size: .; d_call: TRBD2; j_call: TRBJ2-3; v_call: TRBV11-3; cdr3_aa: CASSLGTRKGFGVTDTQYF; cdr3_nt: TGTGCCAGCAGCTTAGGGACTAGGAAAGGGTTTGGAGTGACAGATACGCAGTATTTT
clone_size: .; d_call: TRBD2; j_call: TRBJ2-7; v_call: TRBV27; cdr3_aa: CASSRRLAGVYEQYF; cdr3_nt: TGTGCCAGCAGTAGGAGGCTAGCGGGAGTCTACGAGCAGTACTTC
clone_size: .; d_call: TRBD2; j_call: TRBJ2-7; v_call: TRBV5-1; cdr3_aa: CASGSDRLASSSYEQYF; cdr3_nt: TGCGCCAGCGGATCGGATAGACTAGCGTCAAGCTCCTACGAGCAGTACTTC
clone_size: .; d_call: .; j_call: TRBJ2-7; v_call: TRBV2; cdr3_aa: CASSEDARREQYF; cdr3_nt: TGTGCCAGCAGTGAAGACGCACGGAGAGAGCAGTACTTC
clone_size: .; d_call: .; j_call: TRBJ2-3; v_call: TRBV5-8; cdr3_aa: CASAGDTQYF; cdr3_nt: TGTGCCAGCGCCGGAGATACGCAGTATTTT
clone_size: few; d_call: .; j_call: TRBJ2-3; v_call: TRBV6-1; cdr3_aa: CASNREGDIDTQYF; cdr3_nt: TGTGCCAGCAACAGGGAGGGGGACATAGATACGCAGTATTTT
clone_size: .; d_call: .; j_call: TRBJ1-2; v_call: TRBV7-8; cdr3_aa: CASSFGGTNYGYTF; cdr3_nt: TGTGCCAGCAGCTTCGGCGGGACTAACTATGGCTACACCTTC
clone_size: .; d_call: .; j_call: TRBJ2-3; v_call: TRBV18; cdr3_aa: CASSPLIGSGDTQYF; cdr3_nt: TGTGCCAGCTCACCACTGATCGGGAGTGGGGATACGCAGTATTTT